The clone carrying this T cell receptor beta chain is categorized as large. Its antigen is as yet unknown. The same CDR3 arises from other DNA sequences in this sample as well. The sample comes from a study of STAT5B mutations in CD4+ large granular lymphocyte leukemia. Looking at the study overall: When available, cryopreserved cells underwent CD8+ depletion before CD4+ selection. Study findings and constraints: Main leukemic clonotypes were patient-specific, but approximately 25% appeared at low frequency elsewhere. Patient CD4-sorted repertoires stayed more clonal than healthy ones after leukemic-clone removal.

Generated by immunoSEQ multiplex PCR, the TCRdb table keeps only in-frame clones and is missing some. The sample lists a few thousand clones; 70% to 80% were seen once. V was trimmed by 0 bases and J by 3 bases, leaving 11 bases between them. CDR3 size: 15 residues. Germline CDR1 MGHRA, CDR2 YSYEKL. The chain uses TRBV4-1 and TRBJ1-2; D perhaps matches TRBD1 (6 bases). The sequenced sample was PBMCs. The sequence was obtained from an older woman with CD4+ T-cell large granular lymphocyte leukemia. The CDR3 region is CASSQDTGLDYGYTF. DNA of the CDR3: TGCGCCAGCAGCCAAGATACAGGGTTGGACTATGGCTACACCTTC.